The text below deals with one T cell receptor beta chain. Its target antigen remains unknown. No much larger clonotype is one base removed from it; base qualities were not supplied. RNA was extracted using the RNeasy kit, and roughly 0.45 to 1 microgram was reverse transcribed with random hexamers. The immunoSEQ multiplex PCR assay, covering 54 Vbeta and 13 Jbeta segments, was used to amplify TCR beta CDR3 regions. To correct PCR amplification bias, a synthetic template baseline was used for both primer optimization and computational correction. The authors' analysis ran thus. Only productive sequences were kept, with reads annotated to V, D and J genes according to IMGT and analyzed in immunoSEQ Analyzer. To calculate clonality, Shannon entropy was normalized by log2 of the number of productive unique sequences and then subtracted from one. For each patient and control, public and private clones were evaluated among the 100 most prevalent clones. A clone was defined as Susac-specific if it was absent from the healthy and MS cohorts, from roughly 990 published viral clones and from other ImmuneACCESS disease sequences. TCRdb reprocessed the public reads (quality trimming at Q25 with fastp, clone calling with MiXCR) and kept in-frame beta chains. Entries that share a CDR3 protein sequence are merged under the most common genes and DNA. The V and J calls and clone size come from TCRdb's table, not from the authors' own analysis. The sample includes about 150,000 distinct CDR3 sequences, with approximately 96% observed a single time. 0.2% to 0.25% of the sample is in the top ten clones.

CDR1 LNHDA and CDR2 SQIVND are derived from the germline V gene (reference sequence). The CDR3 goes from the cysteine to the phenylalanine over 12 residues. Kept here is only the CDR3 DNA, which spans 36 bases and is read in frame from base 1. V has 6 bases trimmed and J has 10 bases trimmed; junction bases matching no gene number 5. This sample is drawn from a study of CD8 T cells in Susac syndrome (dated by TCRdb to about 2019). Regarding the study in general: Repertoire sequencing was used to test whether CD8+ T cell activation and differentiation in Susac syndrome was antigen driven. The study compared CD8+ T cell repertoire clonality among over 9 healthy donors, about 14 Susac syndrome patients and some 16 multiple sclerosis patients. Results and caveats for the whole study, not just this receptor: The study acknowledged that relatively few individuals were included in the TCR sequencing and HLA analysis.

Peripheral blood CD8+ and CD4+ T cells from healthy donors, Susac syndrome patients and multiple sclerosis patients were profiled by high-throughput TCR beta sequencing. Multiple sclerosis controls were treatment-naive patients with stable or active relapsing-remitting disease fulfilling revised McDonald criteria. CD8+ TEMRA cells were enriched by FACS, while bulk CD8+ and CD4+ T cells were purified by magnetic negative isolation. Blood was drawn into EDTA tubes, processed within 24 hours, and PBMCs were isolated by density gradient centrifugation. PBMCs intended for TCR sequencing were frozen in liquid nitrogen and were later thawed in a 37 degrees C water bath. A purity of at least 90% was achieved for sorted or isolated CD4+, CD8+ and CD8+ TEMRA cells.

The origin of this receptor is a human donor with multiple sclerosis. Sequencing input: CD8+ T cells from PBMCs. In this chain, TRBV19 is recombined with TRBJ1-1, and 10 bases in between align with TRBD1. DNA sequence: TGTGCCAGTAGAAAAGGGACAGGGGCAGCTTTCTTT. It translates to CASRKGTGAAFF.